This T cell receptor (beta chain) was recovered during a study of blood T cell repertoires in COVID-19 (TCRdb year 2020). Notes on the research overall: Samples from collaborators originated in the United States, Italy and Spain and spanned both the acute and convalescent phases of COVID-19. Where available, HLA class I and class II types were taken from metadata supplied by the sample provider and were not determined by assay-based typing. A de-identified subject ID, COVID-19 status, age in years and sex were almost always included in the sample metadata. The material from the prospective study consisted of cDNA or gDNA derived from T cells, B-cell-depleted T cells, or PBMCs. Deeply sampled blood TCRbeta repertoires from subjects exposed to, actively infected with, or recovered from COVID-19 were included in the dataset. The samples were drawn from the first 160 participants of the ongoing ImmuneRACE study and from some 1,300 subjects provided by 6 global collaborators. The repertoires were made available in a free public database intended to serve as a resource for research on the immune response to SARS-CoV-2.

This clone has only a few counts. Its antigen is currently not known. No qualities accompany the bases; no much larger clone lies one base away. TCRbeta CDR3 regions were amplified from genomic DNA using the immunoSEQ Assay, a bias-controlled multiplex PCR. The source study handled its data this way. Nucleated cell counts per sample were estimated from amplification of reference gene primers within the assay. Sequence reads were collapsed and filtered to measure the absolute abundance of every unique TCRbeta CDR3 rearrangement. For each sample, productive Simpson clonality was calculated as the square root of Simpson's diversity index across productive rearrangements. TCRdb retrieved this table from immuneACCESS and kept in-frame rearrangements only. Not all clones are present; in checked studies, unresolved V genes account for under half, and no reason is known for the remainder. V, J and clone size derive from that table, while D and trimming were established from the DNA sequence. This sample lists some 300,000 clones; about nine tenths were detected once. The leading ten clones occupy just under 7% of the sample.

General conclusions and limits of the study: The quantity of clinical and demographic metadata differed by source and by participant and was supplied without curation.

Samples from volunteer blood donors who had recovered from COVID-19 were contributed by a second Seattle source. Each collaborating institution followed its own protocols to collect whole blood in K2EDTA tubes. For TCRbeta analysis, collaborator samples were shipped as frozen whole blood, as isolated PBMCs, or as DNA extracted from either sample type. The sequencing input was peripheral blood. The clonotype was recovered from a woman aged 25 to 39 who had recovered from COVID-19.

The CDR3 protein sequence reads: CSASVGNTGELFF. The bases read TGCAGTGCTAGTGTCGGGAACACCGGGGAGCTGTTTTTT. The rearranged segments are TRBV20-1 and TRBJ2-2; the D gene lacks a confident call. Relative to germline, V is 3 bases shorter and J is 1 base shorter, with 6 bases between their ends. The CDR3, cysteine through phenylalanine, is 13 amino acids long. Solely the CDR3 DNA is kept, with 39 bases framed from the first base. Looking up the germline V gene (reference sequence) yields CDR1 DFQATT and CDR2 SNEGSKA.